These 23 T cell receptor beta chains share one sample of origin, sequenced in a study of blood T cell repertoires in COVID-19. Sequencing used immunoSEQ multiplex PCR; TCRdb keeps in-frame clones, though not all of them. Among 130,000 to 150,000 clones listed, about four fifths were seen once. Sample: peripheral blood. The receptors derive from a man between 65 and 80 years old who had recovered from COVID-19.

This clone was observed a handful of times. CDR3: CASTSGGLAGANVLTF. In DNA, the CDR3 is TGTGCCTCCACTAGCGGGGGCCTTGCTGGGGCCAACGTCCTGACTTTC. V usage is TRBV5-4 and J usage is TRBJ2-6; 11 positions match TRBD2. The germline gives CDR1 SGHNT, CDR2 YYREEE (reference sequence). The CDR3 totals 16 residues. V was pared by 10 bases and J by 2 bases, with 8 bases of the junction left unmatched.

V and J are TRBV6-5 and TRBJ2-1, with 9 bases identical to TRBD1. Germline CDR1 reads MNHEY; CDR2 reads SVGAGI. Trimming took 7 bases from V and 3 from J; bases not matched to a gene: 7. The CDR3 sequence is 15 residues long. The CDR3: CASTSDRGYYNEQFF. In DNA, the CDR3 is TGTGCCAGCACTTCGGACAGGGGTTACTACAATGAGCAGTTCTTC.

The chain employs TRBV27 and TRBJ2-1; weak D call: TRBD2 (6 bases). The CDR3 totals 15 residues. V gave up 6 bases and J gave up 2 bases, with 14 bases separating them. CDR1 and CDR2 (germline): MNHEY, SMNVEV (reference sequence). The CDR3 loop reads CASREGGGAYNEQFF. CDR3 nucleotide sequence: TGTGCCAGCAGGGAGGGCGGAGGGGCCTACAATGAGCAGTTCTTC.

The gene calls are TRBV27 and TRBJ2-7, with 8 bases fitting TRBD2. In germline, CDR1 is MNHEY, CDR2 SMNVEV (reference sequence). J gave up 6 bases and V 8 bases, and 9 bases lay outside the gene matches. This CDR3 contains 13 residues. CDR3 in amino acids: CASRLTGGGEQYF. CDR3 bases: TGTGCCAGCCGTCTCACGGGGGGGGGCGAGCAGTACTTC.

J is TRBJ1-3 and V is TRBV4-1; a possible D gene is TRBD1 (5 bases). V was clipped by 4 bases and J by 3 bases, with 10 bases between them. CDR1 is MGHRA, CDR2 YSYEKL, per germline. The CDR3 contains 14 residues. As DNA, the CDR3 is TGCGCCAGCAGCCCTCAGGGAAATGGAAACACCATATATTTT. It translates to CASSPQGNGNTIYF.

The gene calls are TRBV7-2 and TRBJ1-2; the D is unclear. Between the trimmed V and J ends, which lost 3 bases and 4 bases, there was a span of 9 bases. CDR3 length: 13 amino acids. CDR1 SGHTA and CDR2 FQGNSA come from the germline V gene. CDR3 region: CASSLPGLYGYTF. The CDR3 bases are TGTGCCAGCAGCTTGCCGGGTCTCTATGGCTACACCTTC.

The rearrangement links TRBV4-1 to TRBJ1-1, with TRBD1 matching over 8 bases. The germline gives CDR1 MGHRA, CDR2 YSYEKL. The junction had 5 bases not matched to a gene; V was cut back by 3 bases and J by 8 bases. The length of the CDR3 is 13 residues. The CDR3 nucleotides are TGCGCCAGCAGCCAGGCAAGGGACAGGGAAGCTTTCTTT. Translating gives CASSQARDREAFF.

The CDR3 coding sequence is TGTGCCAGCAGCTTAGGGACTCACAACGAGCAGTACTTC. This encodes CASSLGTHNEQYF. J is TRBJ2-7 and V is TRBV7-8; tentatively, D is TRBD2 (5 bases). CDR3 length: 13 residues. Germline V gene data show CDR1 as SGHVS and CDR2 as FQNEAQ. V dropped 1 base and J dropped 5 bases, with 9 bases sitting between them.

The V and J genes are TRBV5-4 and TRBJ1-2, with TRBD1 matching over 9 bases. From germline, CDR1 is SGHNT and CDR2 YYREEE (reference sequence). The V segment lost 4 bases and the J segment 6 bases; nucleotides outside the gene matches: 10. The CDR3 runs 15 residues. The CDR3 region is CASSPIGGDRDGYTF. In DNA form, the CDR3 reads TGTGCCAGCAGCCCGATTGGCGGGGACAGGGATGGCTACACCTTC.

The rearrangement joins TRBV7-2 to TRBJ2-2, with D unresolved. Looked up from germline, CDR1 is SGHTA and CDR2 is FQGNSA. This CDR3 is built from 11 residues. V lost 8 bases to trimming and J lost 9 bases, with 10 bases between them. CDR3 residues: CASSGWRELFF. CDR3 coding DNA: TGTGCCAGCTCCGGGTGGAGGGAGCTGTTTTTT.

This chain connects TRBV19 to TRBJ2-7; weak D call: TRBD1 (6 bases). Trimming took off 3 bases at V and 7 bases at J, with 19 bases between the two ends. The germline CDR1 and CDR2 sequences are LNHDA and SQIVND (reference sequence). The length of the CDR3 is 15 residues. The CDR3, as DNA: TGTGCCAGTAGTATCCGAGTGGGGGCCCGTGGGGAGCAGTACTTC. It is translated as CASSIRVGARGEQYF.

The V and J genes are TRBV5-6 and TRBJ1-5, with 9 bases identical to TRBD1. V shed 3 bases, J shed 3 bases, and the junction held 7 bases outside the gene matches. This CDR3 is built from 16 residues. Germline loops: CDR1 SGHDT, CDR2 YYEEEE. This CDR3 is CASSSWTGVINQPQHF. The CDR3 DNA is TGTGCCAGCAGCTCCTGGACAGGGGTGATCAATCAGCCCCAGCATTTT. The full variable domain, in which reference TRBV5-6 and TRBJ1-5 provide the parts outside the CDR3, is DAGVTQSPTHLIKTRGQQVTLRCSPKSGHDTVSWYQQALGQGPQFIFQYYEEEERQRGNFPDRFSGHQFPNYSSELNVNALLLGDSALYLCASSSWTGVINQPQHFGDGTRLSIL.

V is TRBV6-5 and J is TRBJ2-1; TRBD2 matches at 8 bases. The CDR3 extends over 15 amino acids. The junction had 3 bases not matched to a gene; V was cut back by 5 bases and J by 0 bases. Germline V CDR1 and CDR2: MNHEY, SVGAGI. In DNA form, the CDR3 reads TGTGCCAGCAGTCGGACTAGCACCTCCTACAATGAGCAGTTCTTC. This sequence encodes CASSRTSTSYNEQFF.

This clone was detected only a few times. The chain uses TRBV12-3 or TRBV12-4 and TRBJ2-2, with a weak D call TRBD1 (5 bases). V lost 5 bases and J lost 4, with 8 bases in between. The CDR3 loop spans 13 amino acids. The CDR3, as DNA: TGTGCCAGCAGTAGACAGATCACCGGGGAGCTGTTTTTT. Amino acids: CASSRQITGELFF.

This chain uses TRBV20-1 with TRBJ1-5; TRBD1 might be the D (5 bases). The CDR3 extends over 16 amino acids. Looked up from germline, CDR1 is DFQATT and CDR2 is SNEGSKA (reference sequence). V lost 3 bases and J 0 bases, leaving 15 bases between the germline ends. CDR3 in amino acids: CSASVGGGYSNQPQHF. The CDR3 nucleotides are TGCAGTGCTAGTGTGGGGGGTGGATATAGCAATCAGCCCCAGCATTTT.

This chain connects TRBV19 to TRBJ2-7; D is unclear. The germline CDR1 and CDR2 sequences are LNHDA and SQIVND (reference sequence). The CDR3 extends over 14 amino acids. The V gene lost 3 bases and the J gene lost 0 bases, with 9 bases spanning the gap. CDR3 sequence (DNA): TGTGCCAGTAGTATCGTTGACACCTCCTACGAGCAGTACTTC. Translated, it gives CASSIVDTSYEQYF.

This clone was seen only a few times. This chain uses TRBV19 with TRBJ2-5; 9 bases are shared with TRBD1. The CDR3 runs 15 residues. CDR1 and CDR2 (germline): LNHDA, SQIVND (reference sequence). V gave up 3 bases and J gave up 2 bases; unmatched junction bases: 4. CDR3 loop: CASSMGQGPQETQYF. The CDR3 coding sequence is TGTGCCAGTAGTATGGGACAGGGACCTCAAGAGACCCAGTACTTC.

V gene TRBV7-9 combines with J gene TRBJ2-2, with 7 nucleotides matching TRBD2. The CDR3 consists of 18 residues. The germline V gene has CDR1 SEHNR and CDR2 FQNEAQ (reference sequence). Trimming took 6 bases from V and 6 from J; bases not matched to a gene: 19. CDR3 protein: CASREGLGGRKIAGELFF. CDR3 in DNA: TGTGCCAGCAGAGAGGGTCTCGGCGGGAGAAAAATAGCCGGGGAGCTGTTTTTT.

The rearrangement uses TRBV18 and TRBJ2-1; 8 bases agree with TRBD2. This CDR3 has 17 residues. V gave up 5 bases and J gave up 2 bases; unmatched junction bases: 11. Germline V lookup: CDR1 KGHSH, CDR2 LQKENI. CDR3 amino acids: CASSVLKSGSPYNEQFF. The CDR3 DNA is TGTGCCAGCTCAGTCTTGAAGAGCGGGAGCCCCTACAATGAGCAGTTCTTC. The full variable domain, rest sourced from reference TRBV18 and TRBJ2-1, is NAGVMQNPRHLVRRRGQEARLRCSPMKGHSHVYWYRQLPEEGLKFMVYLQKENIIDESGMPKERFSAEFPKEGPSILRIQQVVRGDSAAYFCASSVLKSGSPYNEQFFGPGTRLTVL.

This chain connects TRBV12-3 or TRBV12-4 to TRBJ1-2; 8 bases agree with TRBD1. Trimming took 5 bases from V and 3 from J; bases not matched to a gene: 2. This CDR3 has 13 residues. The CDR3 loop is CASSKTGDYGYTF. CDR3 nucleotide sequence: TGTGCCAGCAGTAAGACAGGGGACTATGGCTACACCTTC.

The gene calls are TRBV2 and TRBJ2-7, with 11 bases fitting TRBD2. V trimming: 5 bases; J trimming: 4 bases; junction bases outside the gene matches: 13. The CDR3 covers 17 residues. CDR1 and CDR2 from the germline V gene are SNHLY and FYNNEI. The CDR3 spells CASSIHTVTSGSYEQYF. CDR3 bases: TGTGCCAGCAGTATCCACACAGTAACTAGCGGGAGTTACGAGCAGTACTTC.

The chain joins TRBV12-3 or TRBV12-4 to TRBJ2-7; 10 bases are shared with TRBD1. Trimming took 4 bases from V and 4 from J; bases not matched to a gene: 1. This CDR3 contains 13 residues. CDR3 sequence: CASSWGQGYEQYF. The CDR3 DNA follows: TGTGCCAGCAGTTGGGGACAGGGGTACGAGCAGTACTTC.

The CDR3 spells CASSSRGLSEPQHF. CDR3 DNA sequence: TGTGCCAGCAGTTCCAGGGGGCTTAGTGAGCCCCAGCATTTT. V gene TRBV6-5 combines with J gene TRBJ1-5; 8 bases line up with TRBD1. Germline V lookup: CDR1 MNHEY, CDR2 SVGAGI. With 4 bases clipped from V and 8 bases from J, the junction kept 7 bases outside the gene matches. The CDR3 length is 14 residues.